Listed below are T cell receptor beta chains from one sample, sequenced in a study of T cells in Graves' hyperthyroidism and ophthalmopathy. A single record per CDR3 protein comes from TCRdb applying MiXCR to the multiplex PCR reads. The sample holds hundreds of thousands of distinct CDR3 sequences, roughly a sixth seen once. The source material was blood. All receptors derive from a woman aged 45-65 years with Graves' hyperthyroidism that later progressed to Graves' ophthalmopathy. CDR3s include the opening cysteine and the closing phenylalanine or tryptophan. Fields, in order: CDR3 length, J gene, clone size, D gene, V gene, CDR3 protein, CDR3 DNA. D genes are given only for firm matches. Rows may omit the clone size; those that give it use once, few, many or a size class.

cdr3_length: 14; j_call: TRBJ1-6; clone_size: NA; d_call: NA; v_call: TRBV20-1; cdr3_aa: CSARVPAGNSPLHF; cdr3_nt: TGCAGTGCTAGAGTCCCGGCGGGAAATTCACCCCTCCACTTT
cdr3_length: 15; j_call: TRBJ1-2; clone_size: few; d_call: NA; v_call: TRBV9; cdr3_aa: CASSVDGAVNYGYTF; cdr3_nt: TGTGCCAGCAGCGTAGACGGGGCCGTTAACTATGGCTACACCTTC
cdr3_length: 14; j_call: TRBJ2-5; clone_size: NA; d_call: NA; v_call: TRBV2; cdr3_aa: CASSEEGRGRTQYF; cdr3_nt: TGTGCCAGCAGTGAAGAAGGCAGGGGAAGGACCCAGTACTTC
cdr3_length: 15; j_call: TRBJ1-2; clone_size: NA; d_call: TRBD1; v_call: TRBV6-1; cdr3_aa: CASSQSGTAAYGYTF; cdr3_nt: TGTGCCAGCAGCCAATCCGGGACAGCCGCCTATGGCTACACCTTC
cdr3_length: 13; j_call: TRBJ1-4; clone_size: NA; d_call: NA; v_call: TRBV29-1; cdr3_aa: CSVTALSGEKLFF; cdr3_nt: TGCAGCGTGACGGCCCTCTCGGGTGAAAAACTGTTTTTT
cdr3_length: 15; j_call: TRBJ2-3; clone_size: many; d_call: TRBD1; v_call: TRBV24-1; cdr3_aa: CATSVGTESTDTQYF; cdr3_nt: TGTGCCACCAGTGTTGGGACAGAAAGCACAGATACGCAGTATTTT
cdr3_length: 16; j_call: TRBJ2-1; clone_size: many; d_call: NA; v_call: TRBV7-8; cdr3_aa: CASIHWGTSPYNEQFF; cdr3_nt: TGTGCCAGCATCCATTGGGGGACTTCACCCTACAATGAGCAGTTCTTC
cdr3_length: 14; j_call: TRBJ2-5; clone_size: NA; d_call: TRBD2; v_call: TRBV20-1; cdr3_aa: CSADPGGGSETQYF; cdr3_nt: TGCAGTGCAGATCCGGGGGGGGGATCGGAGACCCAGTACTTC
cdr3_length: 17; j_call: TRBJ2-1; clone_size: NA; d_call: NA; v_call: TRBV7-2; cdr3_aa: CASSHPPGHQLYNEQFF; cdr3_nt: TGTGCCAGCAGCCACCCGCCGGGACACCAATTATACAATGAGCAGTTCTTC
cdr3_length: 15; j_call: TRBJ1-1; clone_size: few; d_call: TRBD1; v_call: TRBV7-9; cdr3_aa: CASRGGQEYNTEAFF; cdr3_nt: TGTGCCAGCAGAGGAGGACAGGAGTATAACACTGAAGCTTTCTTT
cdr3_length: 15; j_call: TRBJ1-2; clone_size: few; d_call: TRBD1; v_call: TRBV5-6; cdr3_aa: CASSGGQGLSYGYTF; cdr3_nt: TGTGCCAGCAGCGGGGGACAGGGTTTGAGCTATGGCTACACCTTC
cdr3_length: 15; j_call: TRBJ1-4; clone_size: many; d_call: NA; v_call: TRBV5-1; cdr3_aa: CASSLDRGYNEKLFF; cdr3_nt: TGCGCCAGCAGCTTGGATCGGGGCTATAATGAAAAACTGTTTTTT
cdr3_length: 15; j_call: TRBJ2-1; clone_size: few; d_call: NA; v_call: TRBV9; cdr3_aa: CASSVVTSSYNEQFF; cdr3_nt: TGTGCCAGCAGCGTAGTAACGAGCTCCTACAATGAGCAGTTCTTC
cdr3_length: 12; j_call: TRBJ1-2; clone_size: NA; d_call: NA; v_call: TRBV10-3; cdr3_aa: CAISEAGIGYTF; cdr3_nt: TGTGCCATCAGTGAAGCAGGGATCGGCTACACCTTC
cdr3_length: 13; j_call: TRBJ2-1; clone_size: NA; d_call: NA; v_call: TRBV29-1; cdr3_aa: CSVAGTPYNEQFF; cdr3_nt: TGCAGCGTAGCCGGGACACCCTACAATGAGCAGTTCTTC
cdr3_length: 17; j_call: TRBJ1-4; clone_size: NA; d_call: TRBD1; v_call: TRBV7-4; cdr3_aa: CASSSRDSRATNEKLFF; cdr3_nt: TGTGCCAGCAGCTCGCGGGACAGTAGGGCGACTAATGAAAAACTGTTTTTT
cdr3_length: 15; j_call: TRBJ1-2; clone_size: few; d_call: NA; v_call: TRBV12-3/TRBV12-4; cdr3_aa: CASKNRVRYDYGYTF; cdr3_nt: TGTGCCAGCAAAAACAGGGTTCGTTATGACTATGGCTACACCTTC
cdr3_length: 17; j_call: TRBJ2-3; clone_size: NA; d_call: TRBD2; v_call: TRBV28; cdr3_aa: CASSSLSGGASTDTQYF; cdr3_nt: TGTGCCAGCAGTTCTCTGAGCGGGGGGGCGAGCACAGATACGCAGTATTTT
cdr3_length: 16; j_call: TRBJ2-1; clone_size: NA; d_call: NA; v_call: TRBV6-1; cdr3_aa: CASSEWEQRVDHEQFF; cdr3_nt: TGTGCCAGCAGTGAATGGGAACAGAGGGTCGATCATGAGCAGTTCTTC
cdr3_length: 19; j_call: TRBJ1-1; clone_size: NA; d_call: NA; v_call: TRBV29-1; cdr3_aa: CSVLSTTDTEHWLYTEAFF; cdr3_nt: TGCAGCGTTCTTTCGACAACAGACACAGAGCACTGGCTTTACACTGAAGCTTTCTTT
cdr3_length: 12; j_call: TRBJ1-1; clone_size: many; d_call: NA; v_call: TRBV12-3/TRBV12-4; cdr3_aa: CASSFFRTEAFF; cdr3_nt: TGTGCCAGCAGTTTCTTTCGCACTGAAGCTTTCTTT
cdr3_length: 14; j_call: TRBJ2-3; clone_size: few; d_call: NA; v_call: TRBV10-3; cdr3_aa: CATSESIPPDTQYF; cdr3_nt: TGTGCCACCAGTGAGAGTATACCCCCAGATACGCAGTATTTT
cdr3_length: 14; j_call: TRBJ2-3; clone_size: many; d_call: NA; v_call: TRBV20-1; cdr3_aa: CSASEAGEADTQYF; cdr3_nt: TGCAGTGCTAGTGAGGCAGGGGAAGCAGATACGCAGTATTTT
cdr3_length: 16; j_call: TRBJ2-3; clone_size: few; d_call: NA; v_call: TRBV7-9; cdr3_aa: CASSLATTGDTDTQYF; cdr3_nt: TGTGCCAGCAGCTTAGCGACGACAGGCGACACAGATACGCAGTATTTT
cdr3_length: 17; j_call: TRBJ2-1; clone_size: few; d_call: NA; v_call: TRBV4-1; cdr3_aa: CASSPGPPPRSYNEQFF; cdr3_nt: TGCGCCAGCAGCCCGGGGCCTCCACCCCGCTCCTACAATGAGCAGTTCTTC
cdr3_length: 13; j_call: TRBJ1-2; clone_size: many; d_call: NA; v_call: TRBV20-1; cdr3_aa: CCAPGVGNYGYTF; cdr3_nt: TGCTGCGCCCCAGGGGTTGGTAACTATGGCTACACCTTC
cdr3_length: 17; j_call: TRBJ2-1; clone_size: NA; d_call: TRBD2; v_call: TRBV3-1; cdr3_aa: CAGSQAAGVPSYNEQFF; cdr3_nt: TGTGCCGGCAGCCAAGCCGCGGGGGTTCCCTCCTACAATGAGCAGTTCTTC
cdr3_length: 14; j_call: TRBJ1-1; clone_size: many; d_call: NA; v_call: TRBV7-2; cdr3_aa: CASSLAAGNTEAFF; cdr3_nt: TGTGCCAGCAGCTTAGCTGCAGGAAATACTGAAGCTTTCTTT
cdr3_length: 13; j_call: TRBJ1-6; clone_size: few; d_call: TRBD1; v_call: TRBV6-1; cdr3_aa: CASSATGGSPLHF; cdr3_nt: TGTGCCAGCAGTGCGACAGGGGGATCACCCCTCCACTTT
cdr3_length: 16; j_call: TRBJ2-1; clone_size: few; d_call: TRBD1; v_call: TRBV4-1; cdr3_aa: CASSQVSGQGYNEQFF; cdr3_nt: TGCGCCAGCAGCCAAGTTTCGGGACAGGGATACAATGAGCAGTTCTTC
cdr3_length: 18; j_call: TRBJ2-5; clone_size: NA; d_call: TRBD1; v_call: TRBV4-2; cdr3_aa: CASSQELRPGQGTETQYF; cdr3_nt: TGTGCCAGCAGCCAAGAACTCCGGCCGGGACAGGGGACGGAGACCCAGTACTTC
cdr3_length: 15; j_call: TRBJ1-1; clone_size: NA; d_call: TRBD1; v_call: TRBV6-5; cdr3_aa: CASSSYRDRNTEAFF; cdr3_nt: TGTGCCAGCAGTTCCTACCGGGACAGGAACACTGAAGCTTTCTTT
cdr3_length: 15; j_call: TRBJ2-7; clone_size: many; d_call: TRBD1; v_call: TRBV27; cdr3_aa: CASCPRTGSMDEQYF; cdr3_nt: TGTGCCAGCTGCCCGAGGACAGGGTCCATGGACGAGCAGTACTTC
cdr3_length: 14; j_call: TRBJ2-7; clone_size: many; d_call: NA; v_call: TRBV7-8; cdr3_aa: CASSQGPPIYEQYF; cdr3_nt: TGTGCCAGCAGCCAAGGCCCTCCCATCTACGAGCAGTACTTC
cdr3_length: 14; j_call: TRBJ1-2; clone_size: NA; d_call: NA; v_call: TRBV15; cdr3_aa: CATSRDQGLYGYTF; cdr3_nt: TGTGCCACCAGCAGAGATCAGGGACTCTATGGCTACACCTTC
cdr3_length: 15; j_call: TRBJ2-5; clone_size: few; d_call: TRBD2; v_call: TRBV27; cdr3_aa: CASIYLAAGVETQYF; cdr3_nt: TGTGCCAGCATCTACCTCGCGGCGGGGGTGGAGACCCAGTACTTC
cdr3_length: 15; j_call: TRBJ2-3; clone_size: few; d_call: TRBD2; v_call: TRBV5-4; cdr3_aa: CASSLSGGGVNTQYF; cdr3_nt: TGTGCCAGCAGCTTGTCCGGGGGGGGAGTGAATACGCAGTATTTT
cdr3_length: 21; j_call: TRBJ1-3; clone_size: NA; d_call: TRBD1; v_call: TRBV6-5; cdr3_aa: CASSYFRPGQGKKSSGNTIYF; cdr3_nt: TGTGCCAGCAGTTACTTCCGACCGGGACAGGGGAAAAAGAGCTCTGGAAACACCATATATTTT
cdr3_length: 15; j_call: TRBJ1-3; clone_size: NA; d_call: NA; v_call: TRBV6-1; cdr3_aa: CASSESRTSGNTIYF; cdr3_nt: TGTGCCAGCAGTGAGTCAAGAACCTCTGGAAACACCATATATTTT
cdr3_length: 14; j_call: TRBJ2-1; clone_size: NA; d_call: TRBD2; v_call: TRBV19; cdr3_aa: CASSIREGSVEQFF; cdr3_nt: TGTGCCAGTAGTATAAGGGAGGGGTCCGTTGAGCAGTTCTTC
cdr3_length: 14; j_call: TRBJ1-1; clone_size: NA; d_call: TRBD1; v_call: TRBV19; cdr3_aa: CASRWTGGNTEAFF; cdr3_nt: TGTGCCAGTAGGTGGACAGGGGGGAACACTGAAGCTTTCTTT
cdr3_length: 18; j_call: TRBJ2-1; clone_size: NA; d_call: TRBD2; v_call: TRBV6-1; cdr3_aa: CASSPNSGGSSSYNEQFF; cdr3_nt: TGTGCCAGCAGTCCCAACAGCGGGGGGTCCAGCTCCTACAATGAGCAGTTCTTC
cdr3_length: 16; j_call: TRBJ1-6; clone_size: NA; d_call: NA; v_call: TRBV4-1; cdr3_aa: CASSPHRNRVNSPLHF; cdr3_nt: TGCGCCAGCAGCCCCCATCGGAACAGGGTAAATTCACCCCTCCACTTT
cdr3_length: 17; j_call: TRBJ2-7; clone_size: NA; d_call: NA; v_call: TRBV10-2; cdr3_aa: CASSESSRGADPYEQYF; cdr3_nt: TGCGCCAGCAGTGAGAGTTCTAGAGGGGCCGATCCCTACGAGCAGTACTTC
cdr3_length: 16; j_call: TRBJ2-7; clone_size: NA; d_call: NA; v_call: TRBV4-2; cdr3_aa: CASSQDLAGAHYEQYF; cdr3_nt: TGTGCCAGCAGCCAAGATCTGGCGGGGGCACACTACGAGCAGTACTTC
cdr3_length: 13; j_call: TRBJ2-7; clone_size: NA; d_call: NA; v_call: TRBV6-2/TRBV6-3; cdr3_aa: CACSNDFSYEQYF; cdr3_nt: TGTGCCTGCAGTAATGACTTCTCCTACGAGCAGTACTTC
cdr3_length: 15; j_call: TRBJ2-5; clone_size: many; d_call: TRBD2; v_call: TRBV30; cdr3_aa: CAWERGALTQETQYF; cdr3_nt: TGTGCCTGGGAGCGGGGGGCCCTAACCCAAGAGACCCAGTACTTC
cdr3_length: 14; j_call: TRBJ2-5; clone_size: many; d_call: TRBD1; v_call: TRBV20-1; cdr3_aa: CSAITPGGSETQYF; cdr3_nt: TGCAGTGCTATAACTCCAGGGGGTAGCGAGACCCAGTACTTC
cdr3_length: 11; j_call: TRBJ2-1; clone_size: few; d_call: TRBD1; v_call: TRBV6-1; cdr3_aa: CASLNRGEQFF; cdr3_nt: TGTGCCAGCCTAAACAGGGGTGAGCAGTTCTTC